The 23 T cell receptor beta chains in this list originate from one sample, sequenced in a study of vaccination and CD4 T cells after COVID-19. Cultured CD4+ T cell DNA underwent sequencing with the Oncomine TCR Beta short-read assay. TCRdb re-called the PCR reads through MiXCR, storing one row per CDR3 protein. Of some 10,000 distinct CDR3 sequences in the sample, over 45% were seen once. Specified treatment: roughly 10-day PBMC culture with coronavirus spike peptide pools or control peptides (ViraFEST assay). Their antigens are not known. The material sequenced was CD4+ T cells from blood, cultured in vitro. The receptors shown here come from a human donor who had recovered from COVID-19.

This clonotype was seen more than once but under ten times. This rearrangement joins TRBV3-1 to TRBJ1-1, with D tentatively TRBD1 (6 bases). V dropped 0 bases and J dropped 4 bases, with 9 bases sitting between them. Per germline, CDR1 LGHDT and CDR2 YNNKEL (reference sequence). The CDR3 spans 14 residues. CDR3 coding DNA: TGTGCCAGCAGCCAAGATGGAGGGGGCACTGAAGCTTTCTTT. Translated, it gives CASSQDGGGTEAFF. The entire variable domain, with the rest obtained from reference TRBV3-1 and TRBJ1-1, is as follows: DTAVSQTPKYLVTQMGNDKSIKCEQNLGHDTMYWYKQDSKKFLKIMFSYNNKELIINETVPNRFSPKSPDKAHLNLHINSLELGDSAVYFCASSQDGGGTEAFFGQGTRLTVV.

The chain couples TRBV19 to TRBJ1-6, with a weak D call TRBD1 (6 bases). The germline V gene has CDR1 LNHDA and CDR2 SQIVND (reference sequence). V shed 6 bases and J shed 4 bases, with 13 bases lying between them. There are 15 residues in the CDR3. The CDR3 bases are TGTGCCAGTAGGGGGGCAGGTCGATATAATTCACCCCTCCACTTT. This sequence encodes CASRGAGRYNSPLHF.

This clonotype was observed a handful of times. The rearrangement joins TRBV6-2 or TRBV6-3 to TRBJ2-7, with 8 bases aligning to TRBD2. Unmatched junction bases numbered 14, after V lost 6 bases and J lost 13 bases. The CDR3 has 13 residues. Germline-derived CDR1 and CDR2 are MNHEY and SVGEGT. The CDR3 DNA reads TGTGCCAGCAGAGCCACCACTAGCGGTGGCTTATACTTC. As protein: CASRATTSGGLYF.

This clonotype appeared a few times. This chain connects TRBV19 to TRBJ1-5; D is unclear. Trimming left V 3 bases short and J 4 bases short, with 10 bases between. The CDR3 is 14 amino acids. The germline CDR1 and CDR2 sequences are LNHDA and SQIVND (reference sequence). CDR3 residues: CASSIASNNQPQHF. CDR3 bases: TGTGCCAGTAGTATTGCCAGCAATAATCAGCCCCAGCATTTT.

The V gene is TRBV20-1, the J gene TRBJ2-3; D ambiguous. CDR1 is DFQATT and CDR2 is SNEGSKA in the germline V gene (reference sequence). Trimming cost V 0 bases and J 0 bases, with 10 bases left between them. This CDR3 contains 15 residues. CDR3 DNA sequence: TGCAGTGCTAGAGACCCAGGCACTAGCACAGATACGCAGTATTTT. This codes for CSARDPGTSTDTQYF.

This rearrangement joins TRBV10-3 to TRBJ1-1, with D possibly TRBD1 on 5 matching bases. Germline assignment: CDR1 ENHRY and CDR2 SYGVKD. V was clipped by 8 bases and J by 5 bases, with 18 bases between them. CDR3 length equals 14 residues. CDR3 sequence reads: CAISLAGRETEAFF. CDR3 in DNA: TGTGCCATCTCTCTCGCAGGGCGGGAAACTGAAGCTTTCTTT.

The gene calls are TRBV20-1 and TRBJ2-5; 9 bases line up with TRBD2. After removal of 6 bases from V and 4 bases from J, the junction contained 9 bases not matched to a gene. There are 14 residues in the CDR3. Germline V gene data show CDR1 as DFQATT and CDR2 as SNEGSKA (reference sequence). The CDR3 loop is CSAAPLAGAETQYF. The CDR3 nucleotides read TGCAGTGCGGCCCCCTTAGCGGGAGCAGAGACCCAGTACTTC.

The V gene is TRBV24-1, the J gene TRBJ2-5; the D gene is possibly TRBD1 (5 bases). The CDR3 runs to 13 residues. Between the trimmed V and J ends, which lost 5 bases and 4 bases, there was a span of 10 bases. Germline V gene lookup returns CDR1 KGHDR and CDR2 SFDVKD. The CDR3 nucleotides are TGTGCCACCAGTGGGACAAAGGGAGAGACCCAGTACTTC. Its protein product is CATSGTKGETQYF.

CDR3 sequence (DNA): TGTGCCAGCAGTTTTCGACAGGGGAGTGAAAAACTGTTTTTT. This encodes CASSFRQGSEKLFF. The V gene is TRBV27, the J gene TRBJ1-4, with 8 bases identical to TRBD1. The CDR3 is 14 amino acids. CDR1 is MNHEY, CDR2 SMNVEV, per germline (reference sequence). After removal of 3 bases from V and 7 bases from J, the junction contained 4 bases not matched to a gene.

This chain links TRBV30 with TRBJ1-5; D gene uncertain. The germline V gene encodes CDR1 GTSNPN and CDR2 SVGIG (reference sequence). The CDR3 covers 14 residues. Trimming cost V 2 bases and J 3 bases, with 11 bases left between them. CDR3 amino acids: CAWSKGLDNQPQHF. DNA for the CDR3: TGTGCCTGGAGTAAGGGTTTGGACAATCAGCCCCAGCATTTT. The full variable domain, rest sourced from reference TRBV30 and TRBJ1-5, is SQTIHQWPATLVQPVGSPLSLECTVEGTSNPNLYWYRQAAGRGLQLLFYSVGIGQISSEVPQNLSASRPQDRQFILSSKKLLLSDSGFYLCAWSKGLDNQPQHFGDGTRLSIL.

The chain couples TRBV27 to TRBJ2-1, with TRBD1 matching 9 bases. Germline V gene data show CDR1 as MNHEY and CDR2 as SMNVEV (reference sequence). CDR3 size: 15 residues. The junction had 0 bases not matched to a gene; V was cut back by 3 bases and J by 0 bases. DNA of the CDR3: TGTGCCAGCAGTTTGGACAGGGGCTCCTACAATGAGCAGTTCTTC. It is translated as CASSLDRGSYNEQFF.

In its sample, this clonotype ranks as medium-sized. For the CDR3, the DNA is TGCAGCGTTGGGACTAGCGGGAGTGGAGATACGCAGTATTTT. Translating it yields CSVGTSGSGDTQYF. The chain combines TRBV29-1 with TRBJ2-3; 13 positions agree with TRBD2. Germline V gives CDR1 SQVTM, CDR2 ANQGSEA. Trimming cost V 4 bases and J 5 bases; bases outside gene matches: 3. The CDR3 loop spans 14 amino acids.

This clonotype has a handful of counts. The chain employs TRBV6-1 and TRBJ1-2, with D possibly matching TRBD1 (6 bases). The CDR3 has 12 amino acids. Germline CDR1 MNHNS, CDR2 SASEGT. Trimming stripped 6 bases from V and 4 bases from J, with 9 bases between. CDR3 loop: CASRWDIYGYTF. CDR3 bases: TGTGCCAGCAGGTGGGACATCTATGGCTACACCTTC.

This clonotype showed up just a few times. The chain recombines TRBV7-8 with TRBJ1-3, with D uncertain. V lost 1 base and J lost 0, with 4 bases in between. The CDR3 is 14 residues long. Germline V gene lookup returns CDR1 SGHVS and CDR2 FQNEAQ. The CDR3 bases are TGTGCCAGCAGCTTAGGGTCCTCTGGAAACACCATATATTTT. This encodes CASSLGSSGNTIYF.

This clonotype is deemed medium-sized. The rearrangement joins TRBV10-2 to TRBJ2-2, with no clear D. The length of the CDR3 is 13 residues. The V end was cut by 2 bases, the J end by 5 bases, with 6 bases between. CDR1 is WSHSY and CDR2 is SAAADI in the germline V gene. CDR3 residues: CASSETSTGELFF. The CDR3 nucleotides read TGCGCCAGCAGTGAGACGTCAACCGGGGAGCTGTTTTTT.

V gene TRBV20-1 combines with J gene TRBJ2-2; D ambiguous. This CDR3 is 13 amino acids long. V lost 6 bases and J lost 2, with 10 bases in between. The germline CDR1 and CDR2 sequences are DFQATT and SNEGSKA (reference sequence). This CDR3 reads CSARTVNTGELFF. The CDR3 DNA reads as TGCAGTGCCCGGACGGTCAACACCGGGGAGCTGTTTTTT.

In nucleotides, the CDR3 is TGTGCCAGCAGCTTAAATGGTGGTTACGCTGAAGCTTTCTTT. It yields the protein CASSLNGGYAEAFF. The genes are TRBV7-9 and TRBJ1-1; no clear D gene. Germline CDR1 SEHNR, CDR2 FQNEAQ (reference sequence). V was trimmed by 2 bases and J by 6 bases, leaving 13 bases between them. This CDR3 contains 14 residues. The variable domain in full, completed from reference TRBV7-9 and TRBJ1-1, reads DTGVSQNPRHKITKRGQNVTFRCDPISEHNRLYWYRQTLGQGPEFLTYFQNEAQLEKSRLLSDRFSAERPKGSFSTLEIQRTEQGDSAMYLCASSLNGGYAEAFFGQGTRLTVV.

This chain connects TRBV2 to TRBJ2-7; D is unclear. The V end was cut by 3 bases, the J end by 4 bases, with 10 bases between. CDR3 length equals 13 residues. Per the germline V gene, CDR1 is SNHLY and CDR2 is FYNNEI. CDR3 nucleotide sequence: TGTGCCAGCAGTGAGGTTGTCAGTTACGAGCAGTACTTC. Protein: CASSEVVSYEQYF.

This clonotype has only a few counts. The rearrangement uses TRBV24-1 and TRBJ1-1, with D perhaps TRBD1 (5 bases). CDR3 size: 16 residues. Between the trimmed V and J ends, which lost 2 bases and 4 bases, there was a span of 16 bases. Germline CDR1 and CDR2: KGHDR and SFDVKD. DNA for the CDR3: TGTGCCACCAGTGATTCCGCACAGGCAGGAGGCACTGAAGCTTTCTTT. As protein: CATSDSAQAGGTEAFF.

V gene TRBV9 combines with J gene TRBJ1-1, with unresolved D. The germline V gene encodes CDR1 SGDLS and CDR2 YYNGEE. CDR3 size: 15 residues. V shed 2 bases and J shed 6 bases, with 17 bases lying between them. The CDR3: CASSVPRPGDAEAFF. The CDR3 DNA is TGTGCCAGCAGCGTCCCCCGCCCGGGAGATGCTGAAGCTTTCTTT.

CDR3 sequence: CASSLIGGQVNEQFF. CDR3 nucleotide sequence: TGTGCCAGCAGCTTAATCGGGGGGCAGGTCAATGAGCAGTTCTTC. The chain combines TRBV11-2 with TRBJ2-1; D perhaps matches TRBD2 (7 bases). The CDR3 spans 15 residues. Germline values: CDR1 SGHAT, CDR2 FQNNGV. V was pared by 2 bases and J by 6 bases, with 14 bases between.

This clonotype was picked up a small number of times. The genes are TRBV28 and TRBJ1-5; D may be TRBD1 (5 bases). Germline lookup yields CDR1 MDHEN and CDR2 SYDVKM. CDR3 length: 14 residues. V was trimmed by 3 bases and J by 4 bases, leaving 10 bases between them. The CDR3 DNA sequence: TGTGCCAGCAGTTTGGCGGGGGGTAATCAGCCCCAGCATTTT. It translates to CASSLAGGNQPQHF. Full variable domain (remainder filled in from reference TRBV28 and TRBJ1-5): DVKVTQSSRYLVKRTGEKVFLECVQDMDHENMFWYRQDPGLGLRLIYFSYDVKMKEKGDIPEGYSVSREKKERFSLILESASTNQTSMYLCASSLAGGNQPQHFGDGTRLSIL.

The V and J genes are TRBV2 and TRBJ1-1; 7 nucleotides agree with TRBD1. V gave up 4 bases and J gave up 7 bases; unmatched junction bases: 9. CDR3 length: 14 amino acids. Germline values: CDR1 SNHLY, CDR2 FYNNEI. The CDR3 region has the DNA TGTGCCAGCAGTGTCTTCAGGGGGTCGGATGAAGCTTTCTTT. Its translation: CASSVFRGSDEAFF. Full variable domain (rest looked up from reference TRBV2 and TRBJ1-1): EPEVTQTPSHQVTQMGQEVILRCVPISNHLYFYWYRQILGQKVEFLVSFYNNEISEKSEIFDDQFSVERPDGSNFTLKIRSTKLEDSAMYFCASSVFRGSDEAFFGQGTRLTVV.